This record covers a single T cell receptor (beta chain). This entry comes from a study of T cell responses to AZD1222 COVID-19 vaccine. The method was immunoSEQ multiplex PCR; TCRdb's version includes in-frame clones alone and lacks a portion of them. The sample lists about 180,000 clones, around 90% occurring once. The V gene lost 5 bases and the J gene lost 3 bases, with 20 bases spanning the gap. The CDR3 sequence is 16 residues long. CDR1 is MNHEY and CDR2 is SVGEGT in the germline V gene. The chain recombines TRBV6-2 or TRBV6-3 with TRBJ2-7, with D possibly being TRBD1 (6 bases). This TCR was recovered from an adult who received the AZD1222 COVID-19 vaccine. The specimen was peripheral blood, collected 28 days after the second AZD1222 dose. In DNA form, the CDR3 reads TGTGCCAGCAGTGAGCAAACCGGGACAACGATCTACGAGCAGTACTTC. Protein: CASSEQTGTTIYEQYF.